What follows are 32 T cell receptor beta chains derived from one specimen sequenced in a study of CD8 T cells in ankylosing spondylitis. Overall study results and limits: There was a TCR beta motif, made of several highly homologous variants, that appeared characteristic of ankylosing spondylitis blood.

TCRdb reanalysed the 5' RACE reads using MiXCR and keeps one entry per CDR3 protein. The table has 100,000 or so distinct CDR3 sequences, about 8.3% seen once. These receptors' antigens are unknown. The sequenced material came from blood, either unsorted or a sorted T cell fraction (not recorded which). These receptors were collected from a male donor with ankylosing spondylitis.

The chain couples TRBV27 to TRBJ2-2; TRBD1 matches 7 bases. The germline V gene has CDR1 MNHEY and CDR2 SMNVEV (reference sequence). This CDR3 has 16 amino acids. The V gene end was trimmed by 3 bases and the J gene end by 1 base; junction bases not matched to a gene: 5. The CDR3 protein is CASSFVTGENTGELFF. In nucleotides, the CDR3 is TGTGCCAGCAGTTTCGTTACAGGGGAGAACACCGGGGAGCTGTTTTTT.

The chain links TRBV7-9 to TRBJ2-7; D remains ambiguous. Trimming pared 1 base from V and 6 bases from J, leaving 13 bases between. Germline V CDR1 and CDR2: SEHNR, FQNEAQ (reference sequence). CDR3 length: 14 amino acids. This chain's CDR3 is CASSLVGSRLEQYF. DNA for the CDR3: TGTGCCAGCAGCTTAGTGGGGTCCAGGCTCGAGCAGTACTTC.

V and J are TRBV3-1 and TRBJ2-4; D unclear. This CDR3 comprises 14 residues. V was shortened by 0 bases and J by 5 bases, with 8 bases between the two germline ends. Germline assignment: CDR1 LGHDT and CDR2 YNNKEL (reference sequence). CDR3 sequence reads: CASSQDNRENIQYF. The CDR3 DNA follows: TGTGCCAGCAGCCAAGATAACAGAGAAAACATTCAGTACTTC.

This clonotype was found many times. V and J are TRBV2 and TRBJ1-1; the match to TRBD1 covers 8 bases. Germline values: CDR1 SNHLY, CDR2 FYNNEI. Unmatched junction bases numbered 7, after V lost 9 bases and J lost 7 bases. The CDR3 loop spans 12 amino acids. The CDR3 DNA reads TGTGCCAGGACGGACAGGGAAGATGAAGCTTTCTTT. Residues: CARTDREDEAFF.

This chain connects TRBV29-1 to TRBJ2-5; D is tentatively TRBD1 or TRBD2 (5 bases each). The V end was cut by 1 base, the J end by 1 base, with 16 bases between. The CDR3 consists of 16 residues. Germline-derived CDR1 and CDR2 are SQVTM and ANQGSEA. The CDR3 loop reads CSVEVEGAGAQETQYF. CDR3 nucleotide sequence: TGCAGCGTTGAAGTAGAAGGGGCGGGTGCCCAAGAGACCCAGTACTTC.

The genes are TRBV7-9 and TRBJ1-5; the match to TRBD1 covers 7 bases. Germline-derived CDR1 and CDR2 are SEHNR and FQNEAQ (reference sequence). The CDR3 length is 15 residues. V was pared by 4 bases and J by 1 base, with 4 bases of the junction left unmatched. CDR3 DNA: TGTGCCAGCAGCTCGTCGGACAGGAGCAATCAGCCCCAGCATTTT. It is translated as CASSSSDRSNQPQHF. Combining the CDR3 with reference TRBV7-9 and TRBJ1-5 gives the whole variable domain DTGVSQNPRHKITKRGQNVTFRCDPISEHNRLYWYRQTLGQGPEFLTYFQNEAQLEKSRLLSDRFSAERPKGSFSTLEIQRTEQGDSAMYLCASSSSDRSNQPQHFGDGTRLSIL.

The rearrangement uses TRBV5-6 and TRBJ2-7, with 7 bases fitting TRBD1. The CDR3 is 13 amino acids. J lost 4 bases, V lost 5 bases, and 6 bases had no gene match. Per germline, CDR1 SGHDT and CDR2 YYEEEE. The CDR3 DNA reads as TGTGCCAGCAGTCCAATACAGGGGTACGAGCAGTACTTC. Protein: CASSPIQGYEQYF.

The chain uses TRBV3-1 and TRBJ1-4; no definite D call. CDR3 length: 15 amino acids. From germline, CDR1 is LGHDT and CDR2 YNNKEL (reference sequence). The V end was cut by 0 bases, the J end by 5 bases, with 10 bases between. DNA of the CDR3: TGTGCCAGCAGCCAAGATCCGGGCGAGAATGAAAAACTGTTTTTT. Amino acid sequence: CASSQDPGENEKLFF.

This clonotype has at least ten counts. CDR3 protein: CASSEPRDYSYNEQFF. CDR3 bases: TGTGCCAGCAGTGAACCCCGGGACTACTCCTACAATGAGCAGTTCTTC. The chain is built from TRBV6-1 and TRBJ2-1; 7 nucleotides match TRBD2. Per germline, CDR1 MNHNS and CDR2 SASEGT. This CDR3 contains 16 residues. V lost 2 bases and J lost 0; bases outside the gene matches: 4.

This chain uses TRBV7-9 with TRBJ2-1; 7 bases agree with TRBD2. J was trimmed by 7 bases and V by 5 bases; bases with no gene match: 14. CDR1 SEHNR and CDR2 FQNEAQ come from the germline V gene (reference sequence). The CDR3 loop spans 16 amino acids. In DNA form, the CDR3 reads TGTGCCAGCAGCCCAGACGGGGAGGGCCAATGGAATGAGCAGTTCTTC. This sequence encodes CASSPDGEGQWNEQFF.

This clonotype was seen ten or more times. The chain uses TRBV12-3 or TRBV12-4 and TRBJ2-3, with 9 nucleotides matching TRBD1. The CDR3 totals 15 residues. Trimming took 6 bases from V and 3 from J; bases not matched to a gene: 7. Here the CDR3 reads CASSYPGQGTDTQYF. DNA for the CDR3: TGTGCCAGCAGCTACCCGGGACAGGGAACAGATACGCAGTATTTT.

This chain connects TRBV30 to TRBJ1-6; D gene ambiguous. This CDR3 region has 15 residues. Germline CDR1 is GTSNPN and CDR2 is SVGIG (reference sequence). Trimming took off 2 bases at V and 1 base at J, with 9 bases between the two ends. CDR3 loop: CAWSYMGSYNSPLHF. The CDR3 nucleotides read TGTGCCTGGAGTTATATGGGGTCCTATAATTCACCCCTCCACTTT. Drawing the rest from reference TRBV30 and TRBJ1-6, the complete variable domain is SQTIHQWPATLVQPVGSPLSLECTVEGTSNPNLYWYRQAAGRGLQLLFYSVGIGQISSEVPQNLSASRPQDRQFILSSKKLLLSDSGFYLCAWSYMGSYNSPLHFGNGTRLTVT.

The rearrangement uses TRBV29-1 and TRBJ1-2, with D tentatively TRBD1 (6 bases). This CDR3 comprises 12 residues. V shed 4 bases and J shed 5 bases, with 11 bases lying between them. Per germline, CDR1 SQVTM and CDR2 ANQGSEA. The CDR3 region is CSVGLQGYGYTF. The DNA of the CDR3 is TGCAGCGTTGGGCTACAGGGATATGGCTACACCTTC. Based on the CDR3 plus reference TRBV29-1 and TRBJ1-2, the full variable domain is SAVISQKPSRDICQRGTSLTIQCQVDSQVTMMFWYRQQPGQSLTLIATANQGSEATYESGFVIDKFPISRPNLTFSTLTVSNMSPEDSSIYLCSVGLQGYGYTFGSGTRLTVV.

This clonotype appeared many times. The CDR3 is CSARDRQLAKNIQYF. The CDR3 DNA sequence: TGCAGTGCTAGAGACCGTCAGTTAGCCAAAAACATTCAGTACTTC. The chain links TRBV20-1 to TRBJ2-4; no reliable D call. The CDR3 has 15 amino acids. V lost 0 bases, J lost 0 bases, and 9 bases lay in between. CDR1 DFQATT and CDR2 SNEGSKA come from the germline V gene (reference sequence).

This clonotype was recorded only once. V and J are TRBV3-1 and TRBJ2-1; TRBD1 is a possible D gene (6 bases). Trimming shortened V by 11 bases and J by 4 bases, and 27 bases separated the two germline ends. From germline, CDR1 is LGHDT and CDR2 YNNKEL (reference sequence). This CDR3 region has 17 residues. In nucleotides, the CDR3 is TGTGCCTCCAGCAAAGATGTTATGGGGGCAGGGTACAATGAGCAGTTCTTC. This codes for CASSKDVMGAGYNEQFF.

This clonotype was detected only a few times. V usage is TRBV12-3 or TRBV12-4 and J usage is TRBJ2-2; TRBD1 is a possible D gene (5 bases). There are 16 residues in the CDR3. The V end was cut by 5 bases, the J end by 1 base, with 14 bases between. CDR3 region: CASSARVRENTGELFF. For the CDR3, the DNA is TGTGCCAGCAGTGCCCGGGTCAGGGAGAACACCGGGGAGCTGTTTTTT.

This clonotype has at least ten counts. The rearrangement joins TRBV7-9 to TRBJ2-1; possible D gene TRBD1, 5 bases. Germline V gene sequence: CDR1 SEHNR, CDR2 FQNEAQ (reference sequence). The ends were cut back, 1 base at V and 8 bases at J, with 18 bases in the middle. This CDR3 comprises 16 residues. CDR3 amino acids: CASSLEQSRRAYEQFF. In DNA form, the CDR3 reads TGTGCCAGCAGCTTAGAACAGTCCCGCAGGGCCTATGAGCAGTTCTTC.

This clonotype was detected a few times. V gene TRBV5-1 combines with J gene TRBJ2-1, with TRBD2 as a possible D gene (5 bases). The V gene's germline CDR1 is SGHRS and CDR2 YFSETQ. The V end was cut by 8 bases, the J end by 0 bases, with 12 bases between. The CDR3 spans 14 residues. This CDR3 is CASKSGSSYNEQFF. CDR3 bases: TGCGCCAGTAAAAGCGGATCCTCCTACAATGAGCAGTTCTTC. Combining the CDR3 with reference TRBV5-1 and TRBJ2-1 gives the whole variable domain KAGVTQTPRYLIKTRGQQVTLSCSPISGHRSVSWYQQTPGQGLQFLFEYFSETQRNKGNFPGRFSGRQFSNSRSEMNVSTLELGDSALYLCASKSGSSYNEQFFGPGTRLTVL.

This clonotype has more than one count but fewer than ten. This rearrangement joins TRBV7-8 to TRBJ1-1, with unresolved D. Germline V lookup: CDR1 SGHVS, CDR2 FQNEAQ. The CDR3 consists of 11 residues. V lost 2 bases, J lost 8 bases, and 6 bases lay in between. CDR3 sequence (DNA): TGTGCCAGCAGCTTACCGGGGGAAGCTTTCTTT. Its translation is CASSLPGEAFF.

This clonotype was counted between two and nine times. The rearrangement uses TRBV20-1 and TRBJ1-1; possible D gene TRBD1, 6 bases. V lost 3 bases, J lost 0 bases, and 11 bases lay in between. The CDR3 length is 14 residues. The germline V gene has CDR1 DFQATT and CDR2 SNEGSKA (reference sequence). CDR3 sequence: CSASPRQVNTEAFF. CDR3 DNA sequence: TGCAGTGCTAGCCCGAGACAGGTGAACACTGAAGCTTTCTTT.

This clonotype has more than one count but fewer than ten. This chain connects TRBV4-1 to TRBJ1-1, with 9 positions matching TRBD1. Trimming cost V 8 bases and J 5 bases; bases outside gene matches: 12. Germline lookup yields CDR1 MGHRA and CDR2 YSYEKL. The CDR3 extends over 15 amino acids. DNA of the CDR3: TGCGCCAGCGGGGGGTTTGGGGGGACAGGGACTGAAGCTTTCTTT. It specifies CASGGFGGTGTEAFF.

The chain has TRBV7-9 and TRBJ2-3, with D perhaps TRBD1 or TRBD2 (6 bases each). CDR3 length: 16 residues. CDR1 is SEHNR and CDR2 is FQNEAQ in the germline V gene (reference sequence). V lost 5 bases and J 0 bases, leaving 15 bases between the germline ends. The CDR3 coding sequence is TGTGCCAGCAGCGGAGGGGGGCTCTCTAGCACAGATACGCAGTATTTT. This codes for CASSGGGLSSTDTQYF.

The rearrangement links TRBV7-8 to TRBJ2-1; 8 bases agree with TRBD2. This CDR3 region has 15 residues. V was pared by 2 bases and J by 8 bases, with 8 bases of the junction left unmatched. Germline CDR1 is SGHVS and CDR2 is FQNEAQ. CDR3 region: CASSLFSPSGYEQFF. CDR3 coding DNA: TGTGCCAGCAGCTTATTTAGTCCTAGCGGGTATGAGCAGTTCTTC.

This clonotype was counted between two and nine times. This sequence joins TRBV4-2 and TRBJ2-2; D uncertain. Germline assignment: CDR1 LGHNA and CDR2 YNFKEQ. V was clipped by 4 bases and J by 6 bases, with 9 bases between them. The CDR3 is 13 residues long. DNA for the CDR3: TGTGCCAGCAGCCGAAGGTCGGCCGGGGAGCTGTTTTTT. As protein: CASSRRSAGELFF.

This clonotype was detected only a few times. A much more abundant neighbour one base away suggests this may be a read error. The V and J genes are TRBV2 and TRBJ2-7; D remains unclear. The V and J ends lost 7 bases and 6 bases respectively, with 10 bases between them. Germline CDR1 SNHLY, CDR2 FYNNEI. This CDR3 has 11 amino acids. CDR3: CASNEIGEQYF. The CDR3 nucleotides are TGTGCCAGCAATGAGATCGGCGAGCAGTACTTC.

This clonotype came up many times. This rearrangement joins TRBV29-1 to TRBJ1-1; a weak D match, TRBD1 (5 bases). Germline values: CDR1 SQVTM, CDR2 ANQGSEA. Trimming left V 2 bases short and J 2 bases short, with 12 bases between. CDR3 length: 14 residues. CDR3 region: CSVELGTGNTEAFF. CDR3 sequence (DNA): TGCAGCGTTGAACTTGGGACGGGTAACACTGAAGCTTTCTTT.

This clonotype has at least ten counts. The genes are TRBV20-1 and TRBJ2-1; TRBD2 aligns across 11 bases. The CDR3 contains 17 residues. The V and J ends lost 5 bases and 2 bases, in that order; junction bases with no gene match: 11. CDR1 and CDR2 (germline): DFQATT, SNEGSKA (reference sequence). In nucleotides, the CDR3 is TGCAGTGCTCTGGGACTAGCGGCACAAAAGCCCTACAATGAGCAGTTCTTC. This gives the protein CSALGLAAQKPYNEQFF.

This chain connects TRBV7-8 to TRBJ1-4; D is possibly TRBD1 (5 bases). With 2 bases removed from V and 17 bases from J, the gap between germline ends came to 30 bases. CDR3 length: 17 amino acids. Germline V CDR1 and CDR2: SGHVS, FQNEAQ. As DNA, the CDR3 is TGTGCCAGCAGCTTAATTAGCAGGGAAGCGGATGAAAAACTGTTCTTTTTT. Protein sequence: CASSLISREADEKLFFF.

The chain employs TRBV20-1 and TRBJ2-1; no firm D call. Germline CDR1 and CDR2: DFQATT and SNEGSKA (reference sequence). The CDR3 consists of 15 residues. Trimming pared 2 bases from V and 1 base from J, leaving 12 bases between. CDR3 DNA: TGCAGTGCTAGACCTTCGTACGAGTCCTACAATGAGCAGTTCTTC. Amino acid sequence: CSARPSYESYNEQFF.

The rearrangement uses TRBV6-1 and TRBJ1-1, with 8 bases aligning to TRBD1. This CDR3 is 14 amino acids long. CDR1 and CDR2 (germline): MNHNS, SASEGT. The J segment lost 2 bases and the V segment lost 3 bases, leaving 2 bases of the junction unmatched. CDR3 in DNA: TGTGCCAGCAGTGACCCAGGGGGCAACACTGAAGCTTTCTTT. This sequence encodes CASSDPGGNTEAFF.

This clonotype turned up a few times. Written as DNA, the CDR3 is TGCAGCGTCGCTCCCACACAAGAGACCCAGTACTTC. Protein product: CSVAPTQETQYF. This chain connects TRBV29-1 to TRBJ2-5; D gene uncertain. The CDR3 covers 12 residues. Looked up from germline, CDR1 is SQVTM and CDR2 is ANQGSEA. V shed 6 bases and J shed 2 bases, with 10 bases lying between them.

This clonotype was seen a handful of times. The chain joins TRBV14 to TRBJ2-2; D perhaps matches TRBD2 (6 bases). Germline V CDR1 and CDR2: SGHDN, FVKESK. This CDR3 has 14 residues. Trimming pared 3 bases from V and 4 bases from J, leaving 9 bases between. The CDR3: CASSHLASTGELFF. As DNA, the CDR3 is TGTGCCAGCAGCCACCTAGCGAGCACCGGGGAGCTGTTTTTT. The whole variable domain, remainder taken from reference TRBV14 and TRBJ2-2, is EAGVTQFPSHSVIEKGQTVTLRCDPISGHDNLYWYRRVMGKEIKFLLHFVKESKQDESGMPNNRFLAERTGGTYSTLKVQPAELEDSGVYFCASSHLASTGELFFGEGSRLTVL.